This T cell receptor (beta chain) was recovered during a study of cytomegalovirus exposure and HLA in healthy donors. Study-level background: Tens of millions of unique TCRs from HLA-typed donors were held in an early release of data.

Points from the study as a whole: In a later analysis, HLA-associated TCR beta chains were more clonally expanded than equally common others. Several of the most significant clusters were apparently associated with common viral pathogens in a later analysis.

Amplification used 60 Vbeta primers and 13 Jbeta primers. Produced via immunoSEQ multiplex PCR; TCRdb's table is partial and in-frame only. The sample has about 120,000 clones; around two thirds are singletons. As for this clone: Its cognate antigen is unknown.

Each of the donors was a healthy bone marrow donor. The sequencing sample was made of PBMCs. The source is a woman aged 40 to 55 in good health and CMV-seropositive.

The CDR3 protein is CASSQVGTSGNSDTQYF. The CDR3 DNA reads as TGTGCCAGCAGCCAAGTGGGCACTAGCGGGAACTCAGATACGCAGTATTTT. This chain links TRBV7-2 with TRBJ2-3, with 10 nucleotides matching TRBD2. V dropped 5 bases and J dropped 4; count of bases not matched to a gene: 12. The CDR3 contains 17 residues. Germline lookup yields CDR1 SGHTA and CDR2 FQGNSA.